The next 31 T cell receptor beta chains were all read from a single sample in a study of graft-versus-host responses after intestinal transplantation. Labeling with CFSE marked around 200,000 responder cells, which were plated with around 200,000 irradiated, violet-dye-labeled stimulator cells. Method: immunoSEQ multiplex PCR; TCRdb's copy keeps in-frame clones and lacks some. The data contain about 2,200 clones, approximately 31% of them seen just once; the ten biggest clones take up 5% to 5.5%. The material sequenced was alloreactive CD8+ T cells from a mixed lymphocyte reaction culture, taken before transplantation. Subset in this sample: CFSE-low proliferating T cells sorted from approximately 6-day pre-transplant mixed lymphocyte reaction (GvH or HvG direction). All receptors derive from a human patient who was an organ donor for intestinal transplantation.

This rearrangement joins TRBV6-5 to TRBJ2-5; TRBD1 matches at 9 bases. Germline CDR1 reads MNHEY; CDR2 reads SVGAGI. V shed 6 bases and J 0 bases; nucleotides not matched to a gene: 2. This CDR3 has 14 amino acids. The CDR3 loop reads CASSWTGDQETQYF. CDR3 sequence (DNA): TGTGCCAGCAGCTGGACAGGGGACCAAGAGACCCAGTACTTC.

This clone occurred a few times. CDR3 residues: CASSFQGGTYEQYF. CDR3 DNA sequence: TGTGCCAGCAGTTTTCAGGGTGGCACCTACGAGCAGTACTTC. The chain combines TRBV27 with TRBJ2-7, with TRBD1 as a possible D gene (5 bases). CDR1 MNHEY and CDR2 SMNVEV come from the germline V gene (reference sequence). CDR3 size: 14 residues. Trimming pared 3 bases from V and 2 bases from J, leaving 11 bases between.

The chain couples TRBV9 to TRBJ1-1, with TRBD1 matching 7 bases. Germline CDR1 and CDR2: SGDLS and YYNGEE. V was pared by 4 bases and J by 0 bases, with 9 bases of the junction left unmatched. The length of the CDR3 is 16 residues. CDR3 coding DNA: TGTGCCAGCAGCCTGGGGACAGCTATAATGAACACTGAAGCTTTCTTT. This gives the protein CASSLGTAIMNTEAFF. Full variable domain (rest looked up from reference TRBV9 and TRBJ1-1): DSGVTQTPKHLITATGQRVTLRCSPRSGDLSVYWYQQSLDQGLQFLIQYYNGEERAKGNILERFSAQQFPDLHSELNLSSLELGDSALYFCASSLGTAIMNTEAFFGQGTRLTVV.

A few counts support this clone. The gene calls are TRBV28 and TRBJ1-5; the match to TRBD1 covers 8 bases. This CDR3 has 19 amino acids. The V segment lost 1 base and the J segment 0 bases; nucleotides outside the gene matches: 11. CDR1 is MDHEN, CDR2 SYDVKM, per germline. The CDR3 here is CASSLLDRVWGYSNQPQHF. Written as DNA, the CDR3 is TGTGCCAGCAGTTTATTGGACAGGGTATGGGGTTATAGCAATCAGCCCCAGCATTTT.

This clone was counted between two and nine times. This chain connects TRBV4-2 to TRBJ2-3; 11 bases map to TRBD2. The CDR3 has 15 amino acids. Germline values: CDR1 LGHNA, CDR2 YNFKEQ. J lost 7 bases, V lost 0 bases, and 3 bases had no gene match. CDR3 loop: CASSQELAGAHTQYF. CDR3 DNA: TGTGCCAGCAGCCAAGAACTAGCGGGGGCGCATACGCAGTATTTT.

The CDR3 DNA reads as TGTGCCAGTAACGACAGGGCGAATGACGAGCAGTACTTC. It yields the protein CASNDRANDEQYF. The rearrangement links TRBV19 to TRBJ2-7, with 7 bases that match TRBD1. Unmatched junction bases numbered 8, after V lost 7 bases and J lost 5 bases. The CDR3 sequence is 13 residues long. The germline V gene has CDR1 LNHDA and CDR2 SQIVND (reference sequence).

The genes are TRBV7-9 and TRBJ2-5; possibly TRBD2 for D (7 bases). The J call may be in error: the DNA end matches TRBJ2-7 better. CDR3 length: 16 amino acids. CDR1 SEHNR and CDR2 FQNEAQ come from the germline V gene (reference sequence). CDR3 sequence: CASSPLGGPTFYEQYF. CDR3 bases: TGTGCCAGCAGCCCCCTGGGGGGGCCCACTTTCTACGAGCAGTACTTC.

The genes are TRBV4-1 and TRBJ2-1; TRBD1 matches 10 bases. The CDR3 runs to 16 residues. J was trimmed by 3 bases and V by 1 base; bases with no gene match: 3. Germline CDR1 and CDR2: MGHRA and YSYEKL. In nucleotides, the CDR3 is TGCGCCAGCAGCCAAGTGGGGACAGGGGACTACAATGAGCAGTTCTTC. The encoded protein is CASSQVGTGDYNEQFF.

The chain links TRBV7-9 to TRBJ2-2; the match to TRBD1 covers 9 bases. The trim removed 5 bases at V and 8 bases at J, leaving 12 bases unmatched. CDR1 is SEHNR, CDR2 FQNEAQ, per germline (reference sequence). The CDR3 totals 16 residues. The CDR3 DNA is TGTGCCAGCAGCCCGCCCGACAGGGGGTTTTCAGGGGAGCTGTTTTTT. It yields the protein CASSPPDRGFSGELFF.

This clone showed up just a few times. J is TRBJ2-3 and V is TRBV19, with 12 positions matching TRBD2. The CDR3 length is 15 residues. V dropped 1 base and J dropped 6; count of bases not matched to a gene: 2. Germline CDR1 reads LNHDA; CDR2 reads SQIVND (reference sequence). The CDR3 here is CASSIVGTSGDTQYF. For the CDR3, the DNA is TGTGCCAGTAGTATAGTAGGGACTAGCGGGGATACGCAGTATTTT. Using reference TRBV19 and TRBJ2-3 for the parts outside the CDR3, the full variable domain is DGGITQSPKYLFRKEGQNVTLSCEQNLNHDAMYWYRQDPGQGLRLIYYSQIVNDFQKGDIAEGYSVSREKKESFPLTVTSAQKNPTAFYLCASSIVGTSGDTQYFGPGTRLTVL.

By sample fraction, this clone is large. This rearrangement joins TRBV2 to TRBJ1-6; weak D call: TRBD1 (5 bases). The CDR3 is made up of 14 amino acids. Trimming removed 6 bases from V and 4 bases from J, with 10 bases in between. Looked up from germline, CDR1 is SNHLY and CDR2 is FYNNEI. The CDR3 sequence is CASSHRSYNSPLHF. The CDR3 coding sequence is TGTGCCAGCAGCCACAGGTCGTATAATTCACCCCTCCACTTT.

This clone was seen more than once but under ten times. The chain employs TRBV18 and TRBJ2-1, with D tentatively TRBD2 (6 bases). V lost 4 bases and J 5 bases, leaving 15 bases between the germline ends. In germline, CDR1 is KGHSH, CDR2 LQKENI. This CDR3 contains 15 residues. The CDR3 region is CASSRLVGYDNEQFF. For the CDR3, the DNA is TGTGCCAGCTCACGACTAGTCGGGTACGACAATGAGCAGTTCTTC.

This rearrangement joins TRBV7-2 to TRBJ2-7; the D is unclear. With 5 bases removed from V and 6 bases from J, the gap between germline ends came to 14 bases. CDR1 is SGHTA and CDR2 is FQGNSA in the germline V gene. The CDR3 contains 13 residues. CDR3 amino acids: CASSPGPYGEQYF. CDR3 DNA sequence: TGTGCCAGCAGCCCCGGTCCCTATGGCGAGCAGTACTTC.

The gene calls are TRBV9 and TRBJ2-2; D gene ambiguous. Deletions cut 0 bases from V and 0 bases from J, with 12 bases between. The germline gives CDR1 SGDLS, CDR2 YYNGEE. This CDR3 is built from 17 residues. Here the CDR3 reads CASSVALEPSNTGELFF. The DNA for the CDR3 is TGTGCCAGCAGCGTAGCCCTCGAGCCATCGAACACCGGGGAGCTGTTTTTT.

There are a few counts of this clone. The chain recombines TRBV19 with TRBJ2-1; D is ambiguous. V was trimmed by 3 bases and J by 0 bases, leaving 9 bases between them. The CDR3 spans 15 residues. The V gene's germline CDR1 is LNHDA and CDR2 SQIVND (reference sequence). CDR3 sequence (DNA): TGTGCCAGTAGTATCGATGGCAGCTCCTACAATGAGCAGTTCTTC. It specifies CASSIDGSSYNEQFF.

This clone was seen more than once but under ten times. This rearrangement joins TRBV7-6 to TRBJ2-7; 8 bases are shared with TRBD1. The junction had 6 bases not matched to a gene; V was cut back by 1 base and J by 4 bases. The CDR3 has 15 amino acids. CDR1 and CDR2 (germline): SGHVS, FNYEAQ. Here the CDR3 reads CASSLERTGSYEQYF. Here the CDR3 DNA reads TGTGCCAGCAGCTTAGAACGGACAGGGAGTTACGAGCAGTACTTC.

This clone has just a few counts. This chain uses TRBV4-2 with TRBJ1-5, with D unresolved. V was pared by 3 bases and J by 3 bases, with 6 bases between. The germline CDR1 and CDR2 sequences are LGHNA and YNFKEQ. This CDR3 contains 13 residues. The CDR3 nucleotides read TGTGCCAGCAGCCAGGGCAACAATCAGCCCCAGCATTTT. Encoded protein: CASSQGNNQPQHF.

The V and J genes are TRBV21-1 and TRBJ2-7; whether TRBD1, the table's D call, matches the DNA was not checked. TRBV21-1 is a documented pseudogene. The CDR3 runs 15 residues. The CDR3 here is CASSKDDTRPYEQYF. The CDR3 DNA reads as TGTGCCAGCAGCAAAGATGACACGAGACCCTACGAGCAGTACTTC.

This clone was observed a handful of times. Germline and junction disagree at one end, which may indicate a read error. The V gene is TRBV25-1, the J gene TRBJ2-2, with 8 bases identical to TRBD2. Per the germline V gene, CDR1 is MGHDK and CDR2 is SYGVNS. The CDR3 runs to 12 residues. This CDR3 is CASSGGARGAVF. CDR3 in DNA: TGTGCCAGCAGCGGGGGGGCCCGGGGAGCTGTTTTT.

The CDR3 nucleotides are TGCAGCGTTGACAGGGGATCATATGGCTACACCTTC. It translates to CSVDRGSYGYTF. The rearrangement uses TRBV29-1 and TRBJ1-2, with D possibly matching TRBD1 (6 bases). V lost 3 bases and J 5 bases, leaving 10 bases between the germline ends. CDR3 length: 12 amino acids. Germline V gene sequence: CDR1 SQVTM, CDR2 ANQGSEA.

The J gene is TRBJ1-4, the V gene TRBV20-1; no clear D. CDR3 length equals 11 residues. Germline CDR1 DFQATT, CDR2 SNEGSKA (reference sequence). The CDR3 sequence is CSRMAHEKLFF. The CDR3 DNA follows: TGCTCCCGAATGGCTCATGAAAAACTGTTTTTT.

The chain carries TRBV19 and TRBJ2-6; D remains ambiguous. There are 15 residues in the CDR3. CDR1 is LNHDA and CDR2 is SQIVND in the germline V gene (reference sequence). Trimming took 1 base from V and 5 from J, leaving 9 bases between them. CDR3 sequence (DNA): TGTGCCAGTAGTATAGTATCGGGTTGGGCCAACGTCCTGACTTTC. As protein: CASSIVSGWANVLTF.

This clone was recorded a few times. This chain links TRBV7-8 with TRBJ1-4; D is unresolved. This CDR3 has 15 residues. Trimming cost V 5 bases and J 8 bases, with 18 bases left between them. Germline CDR1 reads SGHVS; CDR2 reads FQNEAQ. The CDR3 DNA reads TGTGCCAGCAGCCCAAGGTCCCCCGGCAGGGAAAAACTGTTTTTT. This codes for CASSPRSPGREKLFF.

This clone turned up a few times. The chain carries TRBV14 and TRBJ2-1; 9 bases line up with TRBD2. The CDR3 runs 15 residues. Germline V lookup: CDR1 SGHDN, CDR2 FVKESK. V lost 3 bases and J lost 9; bases outside the gene matches: 9. The CDR3 bases are TGTGCCAGCAGCCACGTTGCGGGACTAGCATCTGAGCAGTTCTTC. Residues: CASSHVAGLASEQFF. Full variable domain (remainder filled in from reference TRBV14 and TRBJ2-1): EAGVTQFPSHSVIEKGQTVTLRCDPISGHDNLYWYRRVMGKEIKFLLHFVKESKQDESGMPNNRFLAERTGGTYSTLKVQPAELEDSGVYFCASSHVAGLASEQFFGPGTRLTVL.

This clone rates as medium-sized (0.01 to 0.1%). The CDR3 loop is CASSAGTTSYNEQFF. The CDR3 bases are TGTGCCAGCAGCGCAGGGACTACCTCTTACAATGAGCAGTTCTTC. The chain links TRBV6-1 to TRBJ2-1, with 7 bases matching TRBD2. V dropped 6 bases and J dropped 4; count of bases not matched to a gene: 9. This CDR3 contains 15 residues. Germline V lookup: CDR1 MNHNS, CDR2 SASEGT.

This clone is classed as medium-sized. The CDR3 region has the DNA TGTGCCAGCACCAAATTCCAGTACCGGAACACTGAAGCTTTCTTT. It translates to CASTKFQYRNTEAFF. The J gene is TRBJ1-1, the V gene TRBV5-5; D gene ambiguous. V was cut by 6 bases and J by 1 base, with 16 bases left in between. This CDR3 is 15 amino acids long. Germline-derived CDR1 and CDR2 are SGHKS and YYEKEE (reference sequence).

This clone counts as medium-sized. The chain has TRBV27 and TRBJ2-7; 11 bases are shared with TRBD2. Germline V gene sequence: CDR1 MNHEY, CDR2 SMNVEV (reference sequence). J gave up 3 bases and V 8 bases, and 6 bases lay outside the gene matches. The CDR3 loop spans 14 amino acids. CDR3 region: CASGLAGGIYEQYF. The CDR3 coding sequence is TGTGCCAGCGGATTAGCGGGGGGGATCTACGAGCAGTACTTC.

The rearrangement links TRBV7-6 to TRBJ1-3; maybe TRBD1 (5 bases). The germline V gene encodes CDR1 SGHVS and CDR2 FNYEAQ. This CDR3 has 15 residues. Deletions cut 2 bases from V and 2 bases from J, with 10 bases between. The CDR3 nucleotides read TGTGCCAGCAGCTTAACCCTGGGGCCTGGAAACACCATATATTTT. Translating gives CASSLTLGPGNTIYF.

In this sample, this clone turned up a few times. This sequence joins TRBV29-1 and TRBJ2-7, with a possible D match to TRBD2 (5 bases). V was shortened by 0 bases and J by 0 bases, with 12 bases between the two germline ends. This CDR3 contains 15 residues. The germline gives CDR1 SQVTM, CDR2 ANQGSEA. The CDR3 reads CSVEDRATSSYEQYF. CDR3 nucleotides: TGCAGCGTTGAAGATCGGGCAACTAGCTCCTACGAGCAGTACTTC.

V gene TRBV28 combines with J gene TRBJ2-7; perhaps TRBD1 as D (5 bases). V lost 2 bases, J lost 4 bases, and 21 bases lay in between. Germline loops: CDR1 MDHEN, CDR2 SYDVKM. The CDR3 is made up of 17 amino acids. Here the CDR3 reads CASSLNPGQGSSYEQYF. The CDR3 nucleotides read TGTGCCAGCAGTTTAAACCCAGGGCAGGGCTCCTCTTACGAGCAGTACTTC.

The chain links TRBV7-6 to TRBJ1-5; D uncertain. The CDR3 runs 14 residues. Germline CDR1 reads SGHVS; CDR2 reads FNYEAQ. V was trimmed by 5 bases and J by 5 bases, leaving 13 bases between them. CDR3 bases: TGTGCCAGCAGCCCCCTTTCGGGTCATCAGCCCCAGCATTTT. Its protein product is CASSPLSGHQPQHF.